These 28 T cell receptor beta chains share one sample of origin, sequenced in a study of CD8 T cells in ankylosing spondylitis. TCRdb analysed the 5' RACE reads with MiXCR anew, one entry per CDR3 protein. Seen here are about 17,000 distinct CDR3 sequences, 8% to 9% observed once, and the top ten hold roughly 38%. Specimen: blood. The receptors were sampled from a male donor with ankylosing spondylitis or in good health (not recorded which).

This clonotype was found a few times. The chain has TRBV20-1 and TRBJ2-2; TRBD1 is a possible D gene (5 bases). CDR1 is DFQATT, CDR2 SNEGSKA, per germline (reference sequence). This CDR3 is built from 13 residues. Trimming shortened V by 2 bases and J by 4 bases, and 8 bases separated the two germline ends. CDR3 in amino acids: CSARTGFTGELFF. CDR3 nucleotide sequence: TGCAGTGCTAGAACAGGATTCACCGGGGAGCTGTTTTTT.

This clonotype was observed at least ten times. The V call is TRBV12-3 or TRBV12-4, the J call TRBJ2-7; 9 bases fit TRBD2. The CDR3 covers 12 residues. V shed 8 bases, J shed 2 bases, and the junction held 1 base outside the gene matches. The CDR3 sequence: CASSSGTYEQYF. CDR3 coding DNA: TGTGCCAGCTCTAGCGGGACCTACGAGCAGTACTTC.

This clonotype was picked up a small number of times. The chain links TRBV6-6 to TRBJ2-3, with D possibly matching TRBD1 (6 bases). From germline, CDR1 is MNHNY and CDR2 SVGAGI (reference sequence). This CDR3 spans 14 amino acids. V was trimmed by 7 bases and J by 4 bases, leaving 15 bases between them. The CDR3 here is CASTRGSTADTQYF. CDR3 DNA sequence: TGTGCCAGCACTAGGGGGTCTACGGCAGATACGCAGTATTTT.

This clonotype was detected many times. The V and J genes are TRBV5-5 and TRBJ2-3, with D tentatively TRBD1 (5 bases). The V gene lost 7 bases and the J gene lost 4 bases, with 19 bases spanning the gap. This CDR3 is built from 15 residues. Germline lookup yields CDR1 SGHKS and CDR2 YYEKEE (reference sequence). The CDR3: CASAGWGVGADTQYF. In nucleotides, the CDR3 is TGTGCCAGCGCCGGGTGGGGCGTTGGTGCAGATACGCAGTATTTT. Full variable domain (rest looked up from reference TRBV5-5 and TRBJ2-3): DAGVTQSPTHLIKTRGQQVTLRCSPISGHKSVSWYQQVLGQGPQFIFQYYEKEERGRGNFPDRFSARQFPNYSSELNVNALLLGDSALYLCASAGWGVGADTQYFGPGTRLTVL.

This clonotype turned up a few times. This rearrangement joins TRBV20-1 to TRBJ1-1; no clear D. CDR3 length: 12 amino acids. Trimming left V 7 bases short and J 6 bases short, with 15 bases between. Per the germline V gene, CDR1 is DFQATT and CDR2 is SNEGSKA (reference sequence). CDR3 sequence reads: CSVRRVGAEAFF. As DNA, the CDR3 is TGCAGTGTCCGGCGGGTGGGCGCTGAAGCTTTCTTT.

The table lists this clonotype with many counts. V and J are TRBV27 and TRBJ1-2; the D is unclear. The germline CDR1 and CDR2 sequences are MNHEY and SMNVEV (reference sequence). Trimming left V 6 bases short and J 8 bases short, with 19 bases between. The CDR3 is 14 amino acids. The CDR3 nucleotides read TGTGCCAGCAGCCCGAGTCTACGAGCGAGGGGCTACACCTTC. Protein sequence: CASSPSLRARGYTF.

This clonotype was observed many times. The chain has TRBV5-1 and TRBJ2-1; 7 positions agree with TRBD2. V lost 0 bases and J lost 6; bases outside the gene matches: 3. The germline gives CDR1 SGHRS, CDR2 YFSETQ. CDR3 length: 14 amino acids. The CDR3 region has the DNA TGCGCCAGCAGCTTGGCGAGCGGGATCAATGAGCAGTTCTTC. Translating gives CASSLASGINEQFF.

The CDR3 DNA reads as TGTGCCAGCAGCATGGGGACAGGGAGCTACGAGCAGTACGTC. Translated, it gives CASSMGTGSYEQYV. The chain links TRBV13 to TRBJ2-7, with 9 bases aligning to TRBD1. Germline CDR1 and CDR2: PRHDT and FYEKMQ (reference sequence). The CDR3 runs to 14 residues. V trimming: 5 bases; J trimming: 3 bases; junction bases outside the gene matches: 5.

This rearrangement joins TRBV20-1 to TRBJ2-3; 7 nucleotides align to TRBD2. Trimming removed 3 bases from V and 9 bases from J; junction bases left unmatched: 9. CDR1 is DFQATT, CDR2 SNEGSKA, per germline (reference sequence). CDR3 size: 13 residues. The CDR3 nucleotides read TGCAGTGCTAGCTCGGGGGGAGAGGTAACGCAGTATTTT. Encoded protein: CSASSGGEVTQYF.

In this sample, this clonotype turned up many times. The chain links TRBV7-2 to TRBJ2-7; TRBD1 matches at 7 bases. V trimming: 5 bases; J trimming: 0 bases; junction bases outside the gene matches: 4. The CDR3 consists of 14 residues. Germline V gives CDR1 SGHTA, CDR2 FQGNSA. Here the CDR3 reads CASSPDRVSYEQYV. The CDR3 nucleotides read TGTGCCAGCAGCCCAGACAGGGTCTCCTACGAGCAGTACGTC.

DNA of the CDR3: TGTGCCAGCAGCTTGATTAGTAATGAAAAACTGTTTTTT. As protein: CASSLISNEKLFF. The chain employs TRBV7-2 and TRBJ1-4; D unclear. The CDR3 contains 13 residues. Germline CDR1 reads SGHTA; CDR2 reads FQGNSA. Trimming removed 3 bases at V and 4 bases at J, with 6 bases between. The variable domain in full, with the rest retrieved from reference TRBV7-2 and TRBJ1-4, is GAGVSQSPSNKVTEKGKDVELRCDPISGHTALYWYRQSLGQGLEFLIYFQGNSAPDKSGLPSDRFSAERTGGSVSTLTIQRTQQEDSAVYLCASSLISNEKLFFGSGTQLSVL.

The sample holds many counts of this clonotype. This rearrangement joins TRBV29-1 to TRBJ2-1, with TRBD2 identical over 7 bases. Germline CDR1 reads SQVTM; CDR2 reads ANQGSEA. This CDR3 is built from 12 residues. With V trimmed by 6 bases and J by 8 bases, 7 bases remained unmatched. Here the CDR3 DNA reads TGCAGCGTCACTAGCGTTGGGGATGAGCAGTTCTTC. It specifies CSVTSVGDEQFF.

This clonotype has only a few counts. V usage is TRBV5-1 and J usage is TRBJ2-3; 11 bases agree with TRBD2. The J segment lost 0 bases and the V segment lost 4 bases, leaving 7 bases of the junction unmatched. This CDR3 comprises 17 residues. The V gene's germline CDR1 is SGHRS and CDR2 YFSETQ. In DNA, the CDR3 is TGCGCCAGCAGCGCGAGGCTAGCGGGGGGAAGCACAGATACGCAGTATTTT. Protein sequence: CASSARLAGGSTDTQYF. Combining the CDR3 with reference TRBV5-1 and TRBJ2-3 gives the whole variable domain KAGVTQTPRYLIKTRGQQVTLSCSPISGHRSVSWYQQTPGQGLQFLFEYFSETQRNKGNFPGRFSGRQFSNSRSEMNVSTLELGDSALYLCASSARLAGGSTDTQYFGPGTRLTVL.

This chain connects TRBV12-3 or TRBV12-4 to TRBJ2-5; 9 bases fit TRBD1. Losses at the gene ends were 6 bases for V and 4 bases for J; bases not matched to a gene: 6. CDR3 length: 14 amino acids. The CDR3 DNA follows: TGTGCCAGCAGCTATAACAGGGGGCCAGAGACCCAGTACTTC. Protein sequence: CASSYNRGPETQYF.

In this sample, this clonotype turned up many times. The chain joins TRBV20-1 to TRBJ1-1; TRBD1 matches 10 bases. J lost 4 bases, V lost 7 bases, and 3 bases had no gene match. The CDR3 is 12 amino acids. Germline V gene sequence: CDR1 DFQATT, CDR2 SNEGSKA (reference sequence). The CDR3 spells CSEGTGVTEAFF. The CDR3 nucleotides read TGCAGTGAGGGGACAGGGGTCACTGAAGCTTTCTTT.

Many counts were recorded for this clonotype. The V gene is TRBV20-1, the J gene TRBJ2-3; D call uncertain. The CDR3 has 12 amino acids. The V end was cut by 2 bases, the J end by 14 bases, with 17 bases between. CDR1 is DFQATT, CDR2 SNEGSKA, per germline (reference sequence). In DNA, the CDR3 is TGCAGTGCTAGATGGTTGAATAGTTGGTCGTATTTT. It yields the protein CSARWLNSWSYF.

The table lists this clonotype with a few counts. The V call is TRBV6-5, the J call TRBJ1-3; 7 bases agree with TRBD1. The V and J ends lost 0 bases and 0 bases, in that order; junction bases with no gene match: 5. The CDR3 sequence is 17 residues long. Germline CDR1 and CDR2: MNHEY and SVGAGI. The DNA for the CDR3 is TGTGCCAGCAGTTACTCGAACAGGGGCTCCTCTGGAAACACCATATATTTT. This sequence encodes CASSYSNRGSSGNTIYF.

At least ten counts were recorded for this clonotype. The chain joins TRBV5-1 to TRBJ2-3; D might be TRBD2 (6 bases). CDR3 length: 13 amino acids. Looked up from germline, CDR1 is SGHRS and CDR2 is YFSETQ. V lost 0 bases and J lost 5, with 7 bases in between. The CDR3 DNA sequence: TGCGCCAGCAGCTTGGCGGGGGAAGATACGCAGTATTTT. Protein sequence: CASSLAGEDTQYF.

This clonotype was seen repeatedly, ten times or more. J is TRBJ1-4 and V is TRBV10-3; TRBD1 agrees at 8 bases. The J segment lost 4 bases and the V segment lost 2 bases, leaving 6 bases of the junction unmatched. The CDR3 loop spans 16 amino acids. Germline-derived CDR1 and CDR2 are ENHRY and SYGVKD. CDR3 sequence: CAISETGGLINEKLFF. In DNA form, the CDR3 reads TGTGCCATCAGTGAGACAGGGGGATTGATTAATGAAAAACTGTTTTTT.

This chain links TRBV11-2 with TRBJ2-7, with 8 bases that match TRBD2. Per germline, CDR1 SGHAT and CDR2 FQNNGV. The CDR3 is made up of 13 amino acids. The trim removed 4 bases at V and 7 bases at J, leaving 6 bases unmatched. The CDR3 region is CASSSGLAGEQYF. In DNA form, the CDR3 reads TGTGCCAGCAGCTCCGGACTAGCTGGGGAGCAGTACTTC.

The gene calls are TRBV5-1 and TRBJ2-1; 8 bases map to TRBD1. CDR1 is SGHRS and CDR2 is YFSETQ in the germline V gene. The ends lost 0 bases at V and 7 bases at J; junction bases unmatched: 9. The CDR3 is 16 amino acids. The CDR3: CASSLAGQATGNEQFF. CDR3 bases: TGCGCCAGCAGCTTGGCGGGACAGGCAACGGGGAATGAGCAGTTCTTC.

V usage is TRBV5-1 and J usage is TRBJ1-1; D is possibly TRBD1 (5 bases). The germline V gene has CDR1 SGHRS and CDR2 YFSETQ. The CDR3 is 13 amino acids. With 7 bases removed from V and 0 bases from J, the gap between germline ends came to 10 bases. The CDR3 DNA reads TGCGCCAGCTCCGGGGGTATGAACACTGAAGCTTTCTTT. This gives the protein CASSGGMNTEAFF.

The rearrangement links TRBV2 to TRBJ1-5; D is uncertain. Germline CDR1 is SNHLY and CDR2 is FYNNEI. V was clipped by 4 bases and J by 7 bases, with 8 bases between them. The CDR3 is 12 amino acids. The CDR3 bases are TGTGCCAGCAGTGCGGACTACCAGCCCCAGCATTTT. This codes for CASSADYQPQHF.

This chain connects TRBV4-1 to TRBJ1-5, with D possibly matching TRBD1 (6 bases). Germline V gene lookup returns CDR1 MGHRA and CDR2 YSYEKL. V was shortened by 5 bases and J by 1 base, with 9 bases between the two germline ends. CDR3 size: 14 residues. The CDR3 DNA reads TGCGCCAGCAGCGGGGGGCTCAGCAATCAGCCCCAGCATTTT. As protein: CASSGGLSNQPQHF.

This clonotype was seen at least ten times. The chain has TRBV7-9 and TRBJ2-1; no clear D gene. Germline V CDR1 and CDR2: SEHNR, FQNEAQ (reference sequence). Trimming removed 1 base from V and 10 bases from J, with 8 bases in between. The CDR3 has 12 residues. The CDR3 DNA reads TGTGCCAGCAGCTTAGTGAGCGAGGAGCAGTTCTTC. The encoded protein is CASSLVSEEQFF.

Ten or more counts support this clonotype. The chain recombines TRBV20-1 with TRBJ2-1; D not resolved. Trimming pared 5 bases from V and 7 bases from J, leaving 9 bases between. The CDR3 sequence is 11 residues long. The germline gives CDR1 DFQATT, CDR2 SNEGSKA (reference sequence). The CDR3 DNA reads TGCAGTGCTCCAGTCGGGAATGAGCAGTTCTTC. As protein: CSAPVGNEQFF.

This clonotype was detected a few times. The chain carries TRBV12-3 or TRBV12-4 and TRBJ2-3; 9 bases match TRBD2. This CDR3 is built from 16 residues. V gave up 3 bases and J gave up 2 bases; unmatched junction bases: 6. For the CDR3, the DNA is TGTGCCAGCAGTTTCTTCCTAGCGGGGAACACAGATACGCAGTATTTT. It specifies CASSFFLAGNTDTQYF.

This clonotype was counted ten times or more. The chain couples TRBV6-5 to TRBJ1-1; 11 bases line up with TRBD1. V was pared by 2 bases and J by 1 base, with 0 bases of the junction left unmatched. Germline V gene sequence: CDR1 MNHEY, CDR2 SVGAGI. The CDR3 runs to 15 residues. The CDR3 region is CASSYGTGGNTEAFF. Here the CDR3 DNA reads TGTGCCAGCAGTTACGGGACAGGGGGGAACACTGAAGCTTTCTTT.